The sequence of this TCR beta chain was determined in a study of shared clonotypes between healthy human individuals. TCRdb's copy holds only in-frame clones and misses some; the assay was immunoSEQ multiplex PCR. The sample shows 450,000 to 500,000 clones, roughly 80% of them seen only once. The receptor's source is a woman aged 35 to 49 in good health. Some clones in this sample may be carry-over from other donors' samples. The specimen sequenced was PBMCs.

CDR3 bases: TGTGCCAGCAGCGGTCTAGGTGTCCGAGAGACCCAGTACTTC. This encodes CASSGLGVRETQYF. V gene TRBV6-5 combines with J gene TRBJ2-5; D unresolved. CDR3 length: 14 residues. The ends were cut back, 6 bases at V and 4 bases at J, with 15 bases in the middle. Per the germline V gene, CDR1 is MNHEY and CDR2 is SVGAGI.